Shown below are 18 T cell receptor beta chains from a single sample sequenced in a study of identical twins (dated by TCRdb to 2016 to 2017). Libraries were made using 5' RACE. The instrument was an Illumina HiSeq 2000. TCRdb reprocessing: public reads trimmed at Q25 with fastp, clones called with MiXCR, in-frame beta chains kept. Rows are unified per CDR3 protein, each entry keeping the most common DNA and genes. For this sample the table gives hundreds of thousands of distinct CDR3 sequences, of which just over 7% were detected only once. Of the sample, roughly 1.6% falls within the top ten clones. In addition, the sample was reused for a study of yellow fever vaccine responses in identical twins.

Sequencing was carried out using PBMCs. The receptor set was obtained from a woman aged 18-29 years in good health.

This sequence joins TRBV6-2 or TRBV6-3 and TRBJ2-2; D is perhaps TRBD1 (6 bases). The V end was cut by 7 bases, the J end by 3 bases, with 18 bases between. This CDR3 region has 16 residues. Germline-derived CDR1 and CDR2 are MNHEY and SVGEGT. CDR3 in amino acids: CASTPMTGKHTGELFF. In nucleotides, the CDR3 is TGTGCCAGCACTCCCATGACAGGAAAACACACCGGGGAGCTGTTTTTT.

Comment on this clonotype: A much more abundant neighbour one base away suggests this may be a read error. V usage is TRBV25-1 and J usage is TRBJ2-4; TRBD1 matches at 7 bases. Per the germline V gene, CDR1 is MGHDK and CDR2 is SYGVNS. The CDR3 covers 15 residues. Trimming at V came to 2 bases and at J to 2 bases, leaving 3 bases not matched to a gene. DNA for the CDR3: TGTGCCAGCAGTGAAACAGGGGCTTCCAAAAACATTCAGTACTTC. This translates into CASSETGASKNIQYF.

In this sample, this clonotype turned up many times. The chain has TRBV7-9 and TRBJ2-1; D is uncertain. V was cut by 2 bases and J by 0 bases, with 8 bases left in between. The CDR3 is made up of 15 amino acids. Germline V gene lookup returns CDR1 SEHNR and CDR2 FQNEAQ (reference sequence). The CDR3 is CASSLSQFSYNEQFF. CDR3 DNA sequence: TGTGCCAGCAGCTTAAGTCAGTTCTCCTACAATGAGCAGTTCTTC.

This clonotype was detected many times. The CDR3 loop reads CASPKGGDGYTF. The CDR3 nucleotides are TGTGCCAGCCCTAAAGGTGGGGACGGCTACACCTTC. The rearrangement uses TRBV6-5 and TRBJ1-2; a weak D match, TRBD1 (5 bases). V was trimmed by 8 bases and J by 8 bases, leaving 15 bases between them. The CDR3 runs 12 residues. CDR1 and CDR2 (germline): MNHEY, SVGAGI.

This clonotype has more than one count but fewer than ten. V gene TRBV7-7 combines with J gene TRBJ2-2; TRBD1 aligns across 8 bases. The CDR3 has 17 residues. CDR1 and CDR2 from the germline V gene are SSHAT and FNYEAQ (reference sequence). Trimming cost V 0 bases and J 1 base; bases outside gene matches: 4. The CDR3 reads CASSLARDRRNTGELFF. The DNA for the CDR3 is TGTGCCAGCAGCTTAGCGCGGGACAGGAGGAACACCGGGGAGCTGTTTTTT.

As DNA, the CDR3 is TGCGCCAGCAGCTTGGCCATAGCGGGAGCCCCACACGAGCAGTACTTC. Its protein product is CASSLAIAGAPHEQYF. The J gene is TRBJ2-7, the V gene TRBV5-1; 9 nucleotides match TRBD2. Germline V gene lookup returns CDR1 SGHRS and CDR2 YFSETQ. The CDR3 totals 16 residues. V gave up 0 bases and J gave up 5 bases; unmatched junction bases: 9.

This sequence joins TRBV20-1 and TRBJ2-1, with 10 bases matching TRBD2. In germline, CDR1 is DFQATT, CDR2 SNEGSKA (reference sequence). CDR3 length equals 15 residues. V shed 0 bases and J 8 bases; nucleotides not matched to a gene: 7. CDR3 region: CSAREALAGEDEQFF. The CDR3 DNA is TGCAGTGCTAGAGAGGCCCTAGCGGGAGAAGATGAGCAGTTCTTC.

This clonotype showed up just a few times. The chain uses TRBV20-1 and TRBJ2-3, with unresolved D. The V and J ends lost 3 bases and 2 bases respectively, with 9 bases between them. The CDR3 runs 13 residues. Germline V gives CDR1 DFQATT, CDR2 SNEGSKA (reference sequence). The chain's CDR3 is CSASVGNTDTQYF. The CDR3 DNA reads as TGCAGTGCTAGCGTCGGAAACACAGATACGCAGTATTTT.

The chain carries TRBV20-1 and TRBJ2-7; D perhaps matches TRBD2 (6 bases). Per germline, CDR1 DFQATT and CDR2 SNEGSKA (reference sequence). The CDR3 length is 13 residues. The V end was cut by 4 bases, the J end by 5 bases, with 15 bases between. Here the CDR3 reads CSAKGAGNDEQYF. DNA for the CDR3: TGCAGTGCTAAAGGGGCGGGAAACGACGAGCAGTACTTC.

J is TRBJ1-6 and V is TRBV14; perhaps TRBD1 as D (6 bases). The CDR3 totals 11 residues. CDR1 and CDR2 from the germline V gene are SGHDN and FVKESK. Trimming took 4 bases from V and 13 from J, leaving 8 bases between them. Here the CDR3 reads CASSRGGPLHF. The CDR3 DNA reads as TGTGCCAGCAGCCGAGGGGGTCCCCTCCACTTT.

The chain recombines TRBV14 with TRBJ1-6; D possibly corresponds to TRBD1 (6 bases). Between the trimmed V and J ends, which lost 3 bases and 10 bases, there was a span of 13 bases. CDR3 size: 14 residues. CDR1 and CDR2 from the germline V gene are SGHDN and FVKESK. This CDR3 is CASSHRAGDSPLHF. The CDR3 DNA follows: TGTGCCAGCAGCCATAGGGCAGGGGACTCACCCCTCCACTTT.

Concerning this clonotype itself: At one end, the junction sequence differs from germline, possibly due to a read error. The CDR3, as DNA: TGTGCCAGCAGATTAGCGGGAGGCCCCTCCTACGAGCAGTACTTC. It translates to CASRLAGGPSYEQYF. The genes are TRBV12-3 or TRBV12-4 and TRBJ2-7, with 10 bases aligning to TRBD2. The CDR3 extends over 15 amino acids.

This clonotype was recorded a few times. This sequence joins TRBV5-1 and TRBJ2-1, with 10 nucleotides matching TRBD1. The CDR3 runs to 15 residues. Trimming removed 4 bases from V and 3 bases from J; junction bases left unmatched: 4. CDR1 and CDR2 from the germline V gene are SGHRS and YFSETQ. CDR3 sequence reads: CASSEDRGDYNEQFF. CDR3 DNA sequence: TGCGCCAGCAGCGAGGACAGGGGGGACTACAATGAGCAGTTCTTC. The variable domain in full, completed from reference TRBV5-1 and TRBJ2-1, reads KAGVTQTPRYLIKTRGQQVTLSCSPISGHRSVSWYQQTPGQGLQFLFEYFSETQRNKGNFPGRFSGRQFSNSRSEMNVSTLELGDSALYLCASSEDRGDYNEQFFGPGTRLTVL.

V and J are TRBV9 and TRBJ2-2; unclear D gene. The V end lost 0 bases, the J end lost 2 bases, and 5 bases lay between the germline ends. The CDR3 extends over 14 amino acids. The V gene's germline CDR1 is SGDLS and CDR2 YYNGEE. The CDR3 DNA follows: TGTGCCAGCAGCGTAGACCTCAACACCGGGGAGCTGTTTTTT. The encoded protein is CASSVDLNTGELFF.

V gene TRBV11-2 combines with J gene TRBJ2-3, with TRBD2 as a possible D gene (6 bases). Between the trimmed V and J ends, which lost 1 base and 5 bases, there was a span of 7 bases. The length of the CDR3 is 13 residues. Per germline, CDR1 SGHAT and CDR2 FQNNGV. The CDR3 region is CASSLGEVDTQYF. CDR3 bases: TGTGCCAGCAGCTTAGGGGAGGTAGATACGCAGTATTTT.

There are many counts of this clonotype. V and J are TRBV10-2 and TRBJ2-1; TRBD2 matches at 13 bases. Trimming took 6 bases from V and 5 from J; bases not matched to a gene: 1. The CDR3 contains 14 residues. Germline V gives CDR1 WSHSY, CDR2 SAAADI. CDR3 amino acids: CASRGLAGHNEQFF. DNA of the CDR3: TGCGCCAGCAGGGGACTAGCGGGGCACAATGAGCAGTTCTTC.

There are many counts of this clonotype. The V gene is TRBV20-1, the J gene TRBJ1-6, with no clear D. V dropped 3 bases and J dropped 9 bases, with 12 bases sitting between them. This CDR3 is 13 amino acids long. Germline CDR1 is DFQATT and CDR2 is SNEGSKA (reference sequence). Here the CDR3 DNA reads TGCAGTGCTAGTTTAACGGGCGGTTCACCCCTCCACTTT. Translating it yields CSASLTGGSPLHF.

This clonotype showed up just a few times. The CDR3 DNA reads TGTGCCAGCAGCTTCGGACAGGGGGAGATCGCCGGGGAGCTGTTTTTT. Translation: CASSFGQGEIAGELFF. The V gene is TRBV5-6, the J gene TRBJ2-2; 10 positions match TRBD1. Germline loops: CDR1 SGHDT, CDR2 YYEEEE. V lost 2 bases, J lost 6 bases, and 7 bases stayed unmatched. The CDR3 spans 16 residues.